The T cell receptor (beta chain) described here comes from a study of cytomegalovirus exposure and HLA in healthy donors (dated by TCRdb to 2015 to 2018). Broadly, across the study: In an earlier analysis of under 750 of the donors, about 260 Gb of sequence data and some 100 million unique TCR beta sequences from about 190 million T cells were reported. The study aimed to test whether cataloging public T cell receptors could reveal signatures of past pathogen exposure. A separate validation cohort of 90 to 150 different subjects was used in addition to the 666-subject first cohort. Typing coverage varied by locus: roughly 629-640 donors for A, B, C, DRB1 and DQB1; under 550 for DQA1; 606 for DPA1; 450 to 480 for DPB1. Both class I and class II loci were covered by HLA typing, at four-digit resolution. In a later analysis, previously published TCR beta repertoires from about 670 donors were re-analyzed and high-resolution HLA genotyping was added so that TCR occurrence patterns could be studied. Among the roughly 400 genotyped donors, about 85% belonged to the genetic ancestry cluster associated with self-reported Caucasian donors. Every discovery cohort repertoire had been produced on one sequencing platform. To predict cytomegalovirus infection status, the study brought together high-throughput TCR immunosequencing, statistical association of individual TCRs with disease status, and machine learning. Donor age, sex, ethnicity and CMV serostatus were compiled together with the repertoire data. Among some 400 genotyped donors of the cohort, an average of roughly 230,000 unique TCR beta nucleotide sequences was sequenced per donor, of which about 18% were non-productive. An earlier analysis of around 580 of the donors used high-throughput TCR beta sequencing to judge whether each TCR beta V gene segment behaved as functional or pseudogenic. An early release that covered fewer than 800 HLA-typed donors contained about 300 gigabases of sequencing data and 70 million to 100 million unique TCR sequences. A later genetic analysis took genome-wide SNP genotypes for about 55% of the 666 donors and used that subset as a discovery cohort. Roughly five DR-DQ haplotypes were treated as single units for association and clustering because of strong linkage in the cohort. Rather than drawing on any new phenotypic data, the later analysis identified candidate immune exposures from TCR beta sequences and the way those sequences occurred across donors. Using immunosequencing, the study profiled T cell repertoires from 500 to 800 subjects and related those repertoires to cytomegalovirus serostatus.

Library preparation used the immunoSEQ multiplex PCR assay. The multiplex PCR relied on a mix of 60 forward primers for TCR Vbeta segments and 13 reverse primers for TCR Jbeta segments. Amplification of the CDR3 region of rearranged TCR beta genes was performed with a multiplex PCR assay on genomic DNA. The Illumina HiSeq System was used to sequence the amplified TCR beta libraries as 87-base-pair reads. Per the source publication's procedure: A later analysis tallied 75 million to 95 million unique TCR beta chains across the 640 or so repertoires, and about 12 million of those chains were shared by two or more donors. To remove PCR and sequencing errors, raw reads were error-corrected and collapsed into unique sequences using a nearest-neighbor algorithm that merged closely related sequences. V, D and J gene segments were assigned by aligning CDR3 sequences to IMGT reference sequences. For a sequence to be retained, a match of at least six nucleotides was required to both a V gene segment and a J gene segment. Rearrangements were classified as productive when the CDR3 lacked stop codons and remained in frame with V and J, and all other rearrangements were classified as non-productive. CDR3 was defined according to IMGT convention as the region running from the second conserved V-encoded cysteine to the conserved J-encoded phenylalanine. Sequences without an unambiguous match to a single V gene segment were excluded from the earlier analysis of about 630 of the donors. In an earlier analysis of about 590 of the donors, a V segment was called functional when productive rearrangements were above 56.7%, and segregating when the standard deviation between donors exceeded 5%. A statistical classification framework was developed to diagnose cytomegalovirus status using the catalog of TCR beta chain sequences. In a later analysis, V and J genes were assigned by comparing TCR nucleotide sequences against IMGT/GENE-DB human TR gene sequences. Using the TCRdist pipeline, a later analysis assigned CDR3 sequences along with most-parsimonious VDJ recombination scenarios. A later analysis defined each TCR beta chain by its CDR3 amino acid sequence plus V-gene family, and excluded reads lacking a unique V-gene family. To address suspected cross-contamination and a sequencing artifact, a later analysis removed a few hundred highly shared, low-generation-probability nucleotide sequences. A later analysis calculated a clonal expansion index for each public chain from normalized within-repertoire ranks of inferred template counts. In a later analysis, generation probabilities were computed using a VDJ recombination model fitted to out-of-frame rearrangements, and the results were checked against IGoR. Hypergeometric tests were used in a later analysis to score TCR-TCR, TCR-HLA and TCR-CMV co-occurrence, with a repertoire-size bias correction applied to the TCR pairs. To estimate false discovery rates, a later analysis permuted the HLA or CMV assignments 20 times. A later analysis grouped co-occurring TCRs with DBSCAN, adding TCRdist sequence similarity when clustering within HLA-allele-positive subsets. Repertoires with fewer than 30,000 or more than 120,000 public chains were left out of co-occurrence clustering, as were four to six repertoires with anomalous nucleotide sharing. In its TCRdb copy, this immuneACCESS table keeps in-frame sequences only and misses some clones. Where compared with another copy, unresolved V genes explain less than half of these, and the others have no known cause. The DNA gave D and trimming, while V, J and clone size come from that table. The table kept for this sample lists 150,000 to 200,000 clones. The ten biggest clones cover about 0.8% of the sample.

Notes on this clone: What this receptor recognizes is not known.

In total, more than 500 healthy bone marrow donors made up the cohort. Cohort members were all nominally healthy when sampled, although unrecorded immune exposures were likely present. The donor tested CMV seropositive, placing the donor among the approximately 290 seropositive members of the cohort. Each donor provided a peripheral blood sample, and peripheral blood mononuclear cells were used for TCR beta sequencing. The Qiagen DNeasy Blood Extraction Kit was used to extract genomic DNA from the blood cell samples. The germline V gene supplies CDR1 SGHTS and CDR2 YDEGEE. The CDR3 runs 14 amino acids, cysteine and phenylalanine included. The read is trimmed to its CDR3 DNA, 42 bases read in frame from base 1. Trimmed from V: 3 bases; trimmed from J: 4 bases; junction bases lacking a gene match: 2. Overall study outcomes, separate from this receptor: Because counts were too low, some 17 rarely observed V segments, including chromosome 9 orphons, were left out of the earlier analysis of 587 of the donors. According to a later analysis, parvovirus B19, influenza, CMV and Epstein-Barr virus appeared linked to several top co-occurrence clusters. Correlated functional status among segregating V segments might reflect linkage disequilibrium, but an unknown experimental factor could not be ruled out. A further reported finding was that TCR beta sequences accurately predicted the HLA-A and HLA-B alleles for most subjects in the first cohort. In a later analysis, the rate of TCR association differed among HLA loci, with DRB1 alleles having the most associated TCRs and HLA-C alleles having the fewest. According to a later genetic analysis, donors in an Asian-associated ancestry cluster had fewer N-insertions in productive TCRs than the approximately 610-donor mean. HLA typing was unavailable for some donors at each locus, so association tests used only the typed subset. Roughly uniform sequencing depth across donors was assumed in presence/absence analyses, although this assumption may not hold. Most CMV-associated TCR beta chains appeared to be HLA-restricted in a later analysis, and the HLA associations seemed to be driven largely by CMV exposure. The study listed 164 TCR beta chains as associated with cytomegalovirus. The sequencing pipeline was judged likely to have produced a cluster of highly shared sequence variants as a technical artifact. When HLA alleles, especially DR and DQ, strongly co-occurred, TCR associations were difficult to assign to individual alleles. In vitro tests confirmed that three of the cytomegalovirus-associated TCR beta chains recognize cytomegalovirus antigens. The cohort was sequenced for TCR beta chains only, and without alpha or paired-chain data the features that could be detected were limited. The 87-base-pair reads could not distinguish some IMGT-functional V segments, including TRBV6-2 and TRBV6-3, so those segments were excluded. Compared with equally common non-associated chains, HLA-associated TCR beta chains in a later analysis were more clonally expanded and had lower generation probabilities. For the cohort, immune exposure information was limited to CMV serostatus. Broadly in line with IMGT annotations, most TCR beta V segments showed up in productive rearrangements about 90% or about 30% of the time in an earlier analysis of 450 to 750 of the donors. The classifier was reported to diagnose cytomegalovirus status with high specificity and sensitivity in both the original and validation cohorts. At a false discovery rate of 0.05, a later analysis linked approximately 18,000 TCR beta sequences to specific HLA alleles. Across donors, most TCR sequences were observed very rarely, whereas some public TCRs were present in many individuals. The authors suggested that the approach could potentially be extended to other disease states and immunological phenotypes. V-gene and J-gene trimming of TCR beta chains was associated with a missense DCLRE1C variant in a later genetic analysis, and the association was replicated in an independent cohort.

The clonotype was recovered from a woman aged 18-29 years in good health and CMV-seropositive. This sequence uses TRBV5-8 and TRBJ1-5; TRBD1 agrees with 9 junctional bases. Specimen: PBMCs. CDR3 protein: CASSYDRGNQPQHF. The sequenced DNA: TGTGCCAGCAGCTACGACAGGGGGAATCAGCCCCAGCATTTT.